This T cell receptor beta chain comes out of a study of cytomegalovirus exposure and HLA in healthy donors. As regards this clone: Its specificity is unknown.

Unmatched junction bases numbered 10, after V lost 2 bases and J lost 12 bases. Germline assignment: CDR1 KGHSH and CDR2 LQKENI. The CDR3 extends over 13 amino acids. This PCR relied on a set of 60 Vbeta primers and 13 Jbeta primers. The repertoire was sequenced with immunoSEQ multiplex PCR; TCRdb's copy has only in-frame clones and lacks some. Of about 150,000 clones listed, over 70% are singletons. Healthy bone marrow donors supplied every sample. Study-wide results and caveats: There were some V segments, including TRBV6-2 and TRBV6-3, excluded as indistinguishable. When the data were analyzed later, several of the most significant clusters appeared to be linked to common viral pathogens. Analysis was carried out at a later point, and it linked a missense DCLRE1C variant to TCR beta V- and J-gene trimming.

Sample: PBMCs. The chain links TRBV18 to TRBJ2-7, with 7 positions matching TRBD1. This TCR was recovered from a man over 45 in good health and CMV-seropositive. The CDR3 DNA sequence: TGTGCCAGCTCACCAGACGCAACGACAGGGCGGTACTTC. Protein sequence: CASSPDATTGRYF.